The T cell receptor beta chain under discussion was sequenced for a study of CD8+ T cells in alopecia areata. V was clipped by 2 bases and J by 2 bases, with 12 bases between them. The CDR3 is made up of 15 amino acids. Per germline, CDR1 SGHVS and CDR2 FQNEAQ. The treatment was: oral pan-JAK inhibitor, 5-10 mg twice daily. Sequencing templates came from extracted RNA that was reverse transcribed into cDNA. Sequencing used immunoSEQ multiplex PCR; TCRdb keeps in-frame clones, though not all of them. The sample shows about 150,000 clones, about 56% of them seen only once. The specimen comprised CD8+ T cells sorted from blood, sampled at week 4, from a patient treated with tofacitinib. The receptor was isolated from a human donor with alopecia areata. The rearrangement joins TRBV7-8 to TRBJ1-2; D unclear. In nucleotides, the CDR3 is TGTGCCAGCAGCTTAACACCGGACGTGAACTATGGCTACACCTTC. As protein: CASSLTPDVNYGYTF.